These 32 T cell receptor beta chains were all obtained from the same sample, sequenced in a study of human T cells and chemical hapten exposure. TCRdb redid the calling of the RACE reads with MiXCR, one entry per CDR3 protein. The sample records approximately 97,000 distinct CDR3 sequences, 27% being singletons. Regarding time point: patch test 3, about 24 weeks after DPC sensitization. Treatment indicated: therapeutic diphenylcyclopropenone sensitization with weekly scalp DPC. The material sequenced was whole blood, taken in connection with sensitization to the hapten diphenylcyclopropenone (DPC). Receptors were obtained from a man in his forties with alopecia areata. Some clones in this sample may be carry-over from other donors' samples.

A few counts support this clonotype. The chain joins TRBV7-6 to TRBJ1-3, with D possibly matching TRBD1 (5 bases). This CDR3 region has 13 residues. The V gene lost 5 bases and the J gene lost 8 bases, with 13 bases spanning the gap. Germline loops: CDR1 SGHVS, CDR2 FNYEAQ. The CDR3: CASSPGTLDTIYF. CDR3 DNA: TGTGCCAGCAGCCCTGGGACCCTAGACACCATATATTTT.

This clonotype was counted between two and nine times. This chain connects TRBV15 to TRBJ2-1; TRBD2 matches 8 bases. The germline CDR1 and CDR2 sequences are LNHNV and YYDKDF (reference sequence). The J segment lost 10 bases and the V segment lost 0 bases, leaving 11 bases of the junction unmatched. The CDR3 spans 16 residues. This CDR3 reads CATSRDRSLAGLEQFF. The DNA of the CDR3 is TGTGCCACCAGCAGAGATCGTTCCCTAGCGGGCCTGGAGCAGTTCTTC.

This clonotype was seen only a few times. This may come from a read error, since a much larger clone is one base off. This rearrangement joins TRBV20-1 to TRBJ1-2; TRBD1 matches 12 bases. Germline V CDR1 and CDR2: DFQATT, SNEGSKA (reference sequence). V dropped 6 bases and J dropped 4; count of bases not matched to a gene: 15. The CDR3 is made up of 17 amino acids. The CDR3 DNA follows: TGCAGTGCCAACAGACCGGGACAGGGGGCTCGAATCTATGGCTACACCTTC. Amino acid sequence: CSANRPGQGARIYGYTF.

In its sample, this clonotype was seen a few times. This sequence joins TRBV12-3 or TRBV12-4 and TRBJ2-1; weak D call: TRBD2 (6 bases). V lost 0 bases to trimming and J lost 5 bases, with 11 bases between them. This CDR3 is built from 15 residues. The CDR3 spells CASSLARGGNNEQFF. The CDR3 DNA reads TGTGCCAGCAGTTTAGCTCGCGGAGGGAACAATGAGCAGTTCTTC.

This clonotype was seen a single time. This chain joins TRBV27 and TRBJ2-7; D remains unclear. V lost 2 bases, J lost 3 bases, and 8 bases lay in between. This CDR3 is built from 13 residues. The germline gives CDR1 MNHEY, CDR2 SMNVEV (reference sequence). The DNA for the CDR3 is TGTGCCAGCAGTTTAAACGAAGGCTACGAGCAGTACTTC. It encodes CASSLNEGYEQYF.

The chain joins TRBV20-1 to TRBJ2-3; a weak D match, TRBD2 (5 bases). The germline V gene has CDR1 DFQATT and CDR2 SNEGSKA (reference sequence). Deletions cut 1 base from V and 3 bases from J, with 11 bases between. The CDR3 totals 14 residues. The chain's CDR3 is CSARGFRETDTQYF. The CDR3 DNA reads as TGCAGTGCTAGAGGGTTCCGGGAAACAGATACGCAGTATTTT.

The rearrangement links TRBV3-1 to TRBJ1-1; D not certain. Germline assignment: CDR1 LGHDT and CDR2 YNNKEL (reference sequence). Trimming removed 0 bases at V and 4 bases at J, with 12 bases between. The CDR3 length is 15 residues. The CDR3 loop reads CASSQDTRQVTEAFF. As DNA, the CDR3 is TGTGCCAGCAGCCAAGATACACGCCAAGTCACTGAAGCTTTCTTT.

The J gene is TRBJ1-6, the V gene TRBV18; unclear D gene. V was trimmed by 4 bases and J by 0 bases, leaving 4 bases between them. Germline values: CDR1 KGHSH, CDR2 LQKENI. The CDR3 is 14 amino acids. CDR3 sequence (DNA): TGTGCCAGCTCACTAAGCTCCTATAATTCACCCCTCCACTTT. Protein: CASSLSSYNSPLHF.

The chain joins TRBV20-1 to TRBJ1-1; a weak D match, TRBD1 (6 bases). The CDR3 covers 14 residues. CDR1 is DFQATT and CDR2 is SNEGSKA in the germline V gene (reference sequence). Trimming stripped 5 bases from V and 4 bases from J, with 17 bases between. CDR3 nucleotides: TGCAGTGCTGCAGGGGTTAGAGTGGGCACTGAAGCTTTCTTT. This sequence encodes CSAAGVRVGTEAFF.

CDR3 sequence (DNA): TGTGCCAGCACCCGGTGGGGGGGCAGGATGACTAATGAAAAACTGTTTTTT. Translated, it gives CASTRWGGRMTNEKLFF. The chain uses TRBV6-5 and TRBJ1-4, with D perhaps TRBD1 (6 bases). Trimming took 7 bases from V and 2 from J, leaving 20 bases between them. In germline, CDR1 is MNHEY, CDR2 SVGAGI. The CDR3 loop spans 17 amino acids.

The chain is built from TRBV25-1 and TRBJ2-1; D is perhaps TRBD2 (5 bases). Germline CDR1 and CDR2: MGHDK and SYGVNS. CDR3 length equals 15 residues. V was cut by 6 bases and J by 1 base, with 13 bases left in between. CDR3 DNA sequence: TGTGCCAGCAGCGCTGTAAGGAGGTCCTACAATGAGCAGTTCTTC. Protein: CASSAVRRSYNEQFF. The variable domain in full, with the rest retrieved from reference TRBV25-1 and TRBJ2-1, is EADIYQTPRYLVIGTGKKITLECSQTMGHDKMYWYQQDPGMELHLIHYSYGVNSTEKGDLSSESTVSRIRTEHFPLTLESARPSHTSQYLCASSAVRRSYNEQFFGPGTRLTVL.

This clonotype has a handful of counts. This rearrangement joins TRBV6-2 or TRBV6-3 to TRBJ2-2; D remains unclear. Germline CDR1 and CDR2: MNHEY and SVGEGT. This CDR3 is 15 amino acids long. Trimming took off 6 bases at V and 1 base at J, with 12 bases between the two ends. The CDR3: CASRLGVMNTGELFF. The DNA of the CDR3 is TGTGCCAGCAGGCTTGGGGTCATGAACACCGGGGAGCTGTTTTTT.

The chain joins TRBV6-6 to TRBJ1-1; D is ambiguous. Germline values: CDR1 MNHNY, CDR2 SVGAGI (reference sequence). The CDR3 consists of 13 residues. V lost 4 bases and J 2 bases, leaving 8 bases between the germline ends. DNA for the CDR3: TGTGCCAGCAGTTCTGGCGTCAACACTGAAGCTTTCTTT. This sequence encodes CASSSGVNTEAFF.

This chain joins TRBV28 and TRBJ2-1, with unresolved D. Germline CDR1 and CDR2: MDHEN and SYDVKM. V was clipped by 3 bases and J by 2 bases, with 11 bases between them. The CDR3 covers 15 residues. The CDR3 bases are TGTGCCAGCAGTTTGGGCAGGAACCCCTACAATGAGCAGTTCTTC. It specifies CASSLGRNPYNEQFF. Variable domain in full (rest from reference TRBV28 and TRBJ2-1): DVKVTQSSRYLVKRTGEKVFLECVQDMDHENMFWYRQDPGLGLRLIYFSYDVKMKEKGDIPEGYSVSREKKERFSLILESASTNQTSMYLCASSLGRNPYNEQFFGPGTRLTVL.

The rearrangement uses TRBV27 and TRBJ2-7; 8 bases map to TRBD2. The V and J ends lost 6 bases and 1 base, in that order; junction bases with no gene match: 8. The CDR3 covers 15 residues. Germline CDR1 reads MNHEY; CDR2 reads SMNVEV (reference sequence). CDR3 loop: CASRFRGGGSYEQYF. CDR3 bases: TGTGCCAGCAGATTTAGGGGCGGGGGGTCCTACGAGCAGTACTTC.

The chain is built from TRBV2 and TRBJ1-1; 8 positions agree with TRBD1. The germline V gene encodes CDR1 SNHLY and CDR2 FYNNEI. The V segment lost 4 bases and the J segment 1 base; nucleotides outside the gene matches: 5. The CDR3 extends over 15 amino acids. The CDR3 DNA sequence: TGTGCCAGCAGTGTTCCAGGGGGCCGGAACACTGAAGCTTTCTTT. Translated: CASSVPGGRNTEAFF.

The V and J genes are TRBV7-2 and TRBJ2-3; D is ambiguous. Germline loops: CDR1 SGHTA, CDR2 FQGNSA. The germline V and J ends were trimmed by 1 base and 5 bases, with 4 bases remaining between them. The CDR3 is 12 amino acids. This CDR3 is CASSLDRDTQYF. The CDR3, as DNA: TGTGCCAGCAGCTTAGATAGAGATACGCAGTATTTT.

This clonotype was observed a few times. The chain couples TRBV18 to TRBJ1-1; 9 positions match TRBD1. This CDR3 spans 14 amino acids. The germline CDR1 and CDR2 sequences are KGHSH and LQKENI. The J segment lost 5 bases and the V segment lost 5 bases, leaving 6 bases of the junction unmatched. The CDR3 loop reads CASSSNRGQTEAFF. In nucleotides, the CDR3 is TGTGCCAGCTCATCCAACAGGGGGCAAACTGAAGCTTTCTTT.

This clonotype has just a few counts. V gene TRBV28 combines with J gene TRBJ2-7, with a tentative D call TRBD2 (6 bases). V was trimmed by 7 bases and J by 2 bases, leaving 15 bases between them. Looked up from germline, CDR1 is MDHEN and CDR2 is SYDVKM. The CDR3 spans 14 residues. The CDR3 bases are TGTGCCAGCACCATTGTAGGAGGGACCTACGAGCAGTACTTC. This gives the protein CASTIVGGTYEQYF.

The CDR3 DNA reads TGTGCCAGCAGTCCCCAGGTCGGGACAGGGAATCAGCCCCAGCATTTT. Protein sequence: CASSPQVGTGNQPQHF. The V call is TRBV28, the J call TRBJ1-5; 9 bases fit TRBD1. The CDR3 spans 16 residues. The V and J ends lost 5 bases and 4 bases, in that order; junction bases with no gene match: 9. Germline CDR1 is MDHEN and CDR2 is SYDVKM.

This rearrangement joins TRBV5-1 to TRBJ2-7; TRBD1 aligns across 10 bases. Germline CDR1 SGHRS, CDR2 YFSETQ. The J segment lost 5 bases and the V segment lost 4 bases, leaving 9 bases of the junction unmatched. The CDR3 runs 15 residues. This CDR3 reads CASSHAGQGVHEQYF. CDR3 in DNA: TGCGCCAGCAGCCACGCCGGACAGGGGGTACACGAGCAGTACTTC.

The chain links TRBV9 to TRBJ1-3, with 10 bases fitting TRBD1. With 3 bases clipped from V and 0 bases from J, the junction kept 12 bases outside the gene matches. The CDR3 extends over 19 amino acids. Looked up from germline, CDR1 is SGDLS and CDR2 is YYNGEE. CDR3 sequence: CASSAGDRGKIYSGNTIYF. In DNA, the CDR3 is TGTGCCAGCAGCGCGGGGGACAGGGGAAAAATCTACTCTGGAAACACCATATATTTT.

This clonotype was seen more than once but under ten times. The chain couples TRBV5-6 to TRBJ1-1; maybe TRBD1 (5 bases). V gave up 4 bases and J gave up 0 bases, with 16 bases separating them. Germline V gives CDR1 SGHDT, CDR2 YYEEEE. The CDR3 runs 16 residues. CDR3 region: CASSPPPAGLNTEAFF. CDR3 bases: TGTGCCAGCAGCCCCCCGCCGGCAGGGCTGAACACTGAAGCTTTCTTT.

This clonotype has more than one count but fewer than ten. The chain has TRBV12-3 or TRBV12-4 and TRBJ1-3; D is undetermined. The CDR3 extends over 12 amino acids. V was clipped by 5 bases and J by 4 bases, with 6 bases between them. CDR3 bases: TGTGCCAGCAGTCCTCAGGGAAACACCATATATTTT. This sequence encodes CASSPQGNTIYF.

V gene TRBV5-1 combines with J gene TRBJ2-3; 7 bases align to TRBD1. The germline V gene has CDR1 SGHRS and CDR2 YFSETQ. V was pared by 4 bases and J by 6 bases, with 8 bases of the junction left unmatched. The CDR3 length is 14 residues. This chain's CDR3 is CASSETGPEDTQYF. The CDR3 coding sequence is TGCGCCAGCAGCGAGACAGGGCCTGAGGATACGCAGTATTTT.

This clonotype was seen a few times. V and J are TRBV5-1 and TRBJ2-5; D uncertain. The CDR3 covers 13 residues. Trimming left V 1 base short and J 3 bases short, with 7 bases between. Germline CDR1 reads SGHRS; CDR2 reads YFSETQ. The CDR3 DNA sequence: TGCGCCAGCAGCTTGCAATCTGAAGAGACCCAGTACTTC. Residues: CASSLQSEETQYF.

V and J are TRBV27 and TRBJ2-7; no firm D call. There are 10 residues in the CDR3. Germline CDR1 MNHEY, CDR2 SMNVEV (reference sequence). V lost 10 bases and J lost 4, with 8 bases in between. CDR3 bases: TGTGCCATCGGGTTGTACGAGCAGTACTTC. Translating it yields CAIGLYEQYF.

CDR3 residues: CASSLIAETQYF. The DNA for the CDR3 is TGTGCCAGCAGTTTGATCGCGGAGACCCAGTACTTC. The gene calls are TRBV12-3 or TRBV12-4 and TRBJ2-5; D is unresolved. The CDR3 covers 12 residues. The V end was cut by 3 bases, the J end by 5 bases, with 7 bases between.

J is TRBJ2-5 and V is TRBV20-1; 8 bases agree with TRBD2. The CDR3 covers 18 residues. V gave up 3 bases and J gave up 1 base; unmatched junction bases: 16. Germline values: CDR1 DFQATT, CDR2 SNEGSKA (reference sequence). CDR3 protein: CSASGHGATGGFQETQYF. The DNA for the CDR3 is TGCAGTGCTAGTGGACACGGGGCTACGGGAGGGTTCCAAGAGACCCAGTACTTC.

The chain recombines TRBV18 with TRBJ1-1; D possibly corresponds to TRBD1 (5 bases). Germline V lookup: CDR1 KGHSH, CDR2 LQKENI. The V and J ends lost 5 bases and 3 bases respectively, with 10 bases between them. The CDR3 runs 13 residues. The CDR3 bases are TGTGCCAGCTCATTTCTCAGGGACACTGAAGCTTTCTTT. This codes for CASSFLRDTEAFF.

This clonotype was observed a handful of times. The gene calls are TRBV6-5 and TRBJ2-7, with a weak D call TRBD2 (5 bases). This CDR3 has 14 amino acids. Trimming stripped 2 bases from V and 2 bases from J, with 10 bases between. Germline V gives CDR1 MNHEY, CDR2 SVGAGI. The CDR3 is CASSYGEGPYEQYF. Written as DNA, the CDR3 is TGTGCCAGCAGTTACGGCGAGGGCCCCTACGAGCAGTACTTC.

This clonotype was observed once. The chain links TRBV5-6 to TRBJ2-2; tentatively, D is TRBD1 (6 bases). The germline gives CDR1 SGHDT, CDR2 YYEEEE. The V end was cut by 2 bases, the J end by 3 bases, with 17 bases between. There are 17 residues in the CDR3. CDR3 in DNA: TGTGCCAGCAGCTTTATGGACAGACGACGGGACACCGGGGAGCTGTTTTTT. Translating gives CASSFMDRRRDTGELFF.